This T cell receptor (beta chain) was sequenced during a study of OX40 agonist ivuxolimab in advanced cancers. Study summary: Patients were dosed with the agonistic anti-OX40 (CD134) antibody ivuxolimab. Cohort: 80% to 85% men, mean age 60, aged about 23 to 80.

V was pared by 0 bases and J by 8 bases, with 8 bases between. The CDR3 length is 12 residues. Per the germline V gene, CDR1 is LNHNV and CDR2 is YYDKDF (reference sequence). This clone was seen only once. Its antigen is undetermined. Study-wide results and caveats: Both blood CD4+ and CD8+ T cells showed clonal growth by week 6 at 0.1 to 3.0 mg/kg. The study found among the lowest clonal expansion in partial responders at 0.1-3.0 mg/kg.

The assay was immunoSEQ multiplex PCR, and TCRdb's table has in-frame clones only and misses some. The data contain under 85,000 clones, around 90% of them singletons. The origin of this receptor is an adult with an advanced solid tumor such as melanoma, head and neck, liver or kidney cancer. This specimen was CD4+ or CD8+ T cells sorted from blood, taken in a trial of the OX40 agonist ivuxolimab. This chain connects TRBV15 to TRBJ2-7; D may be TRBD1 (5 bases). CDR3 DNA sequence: TGTGCCACCAGCAGAGATCAGGGAAAGCAGTACTTC. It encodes CATSRDQGKQYF.